The rows below give T cell receptor beta chains drawn from one sample of a study of blood T cells in healthy people across ages. MiXCR, applied by TCRdb to the 5' RACE reads, yields one record per CDR3 protein. The table shows approximately 350,000 distinct CDR3 sequences, with 45% to 60% occurring only once. The sequencing sample was made of blood. These receptors were collected from a man in his 60s in good health. The CDR3 runs from the conserved cysteine through the conserved F or W. A D gene is named only where the DNA matches it firmly. Rows may omit the clone size; those that give it use once, few, many or a size class.

size,J,V,D,length,DNA,CDR3
NA,TRBJ2-1,TRBV9,TRBD1,17,TGTGCCAGCAGCGTAGACTCCGGGACAGGGGTGGTCGGTGAGCAGTTCTTC,CASSVDSGTGVVGEQFF
NA,TRBJ2-1,TRBV6-2/TRBV6-3,NA,15,TGTGCCAGCAGTTACCGGGGGGCCCGGTACAATGAGCAGTTCTTC,CASSYRGARYNEQFF
few,TRBJ1-1,TRBV29-1,NA,14,TGCAGCGTTATCCTCCGCACTATGAACACTGAAGCTTTCTTT,CSVILRTMNTEAFF
few,TRBJ2-5,TRBV29-1,NA,12,TGCAGCGTCGTGGGGGGAGGAGAGACCCAGTACTTC,CSVVGGGETQYF
NA,TRBJ2-3,TRBV7-3,TRBD1,15,TGTGCCAGCAGCTTCGGGACAGGGGTCCCAGATACGCAGTATTTT,CASSFGTGVPDTQYF
NA,TRBJ2-1,TRBV27,NA,14,TGTGCCAGCAGTCGCGCCTGGGGGAGAAATGAGCAGTTCTTC,CASSRAWGRNEQFF
few,TRBJ1-6,TRBV6-1,NA,14,TGTGCCAGCAGTCAGGGTCCGTATAATTCACCCCTCCACTTT,CASSQGPYNSPLHF
NA,TRBJ1-1,TRBV9,NA,15,TGTGCCAGCAGCCTACCGACCGCATTGAACACTGAAGCTTTCTTT,CASSLPTALNTEAFF
few,TRBJ1-1,TRBV29-1,NA,14,TGCAGCGTTCGCCTCAAAACACCGAACACTGAAGCTTTCTTT,CSVRLKTPNTEAFF
few,TRBJ1-6,TRBV9,TRBD1,14,TGTGCCAGCAGCGCCAGGACAGGGGCCTCACCCCTCCACTTT,CASSARTGASPLHF
many,TRBJ2-7,TRBV27,NA,16,TGTGCCAGCAGTTTATCGTCGGCAGGTTGGTCTGGAGAGCAGTACTTC,CASSLSSAGWSGEQYF
NA,TRBJ2-1,TRBV10-3,TRBD2,15,TGTGCCACTCTCCTAGCGGGCGGGAGGGTGAATGAGCAGTTCTTC,CATLLAGGRVNEQFF
NA,TRBJ2-1,TRBV3-1,TRBD2,16,TGTGCCAGCAGCCAAGCCGGGACTAGCCGGTTGGGTGAGCAGTTCTTC,CASSQAGTSRLGEQFF
NA,TRBJ2-5,TRBV20-1,TRBD2,15,TGCAGTGCTAGAGAAGGGCAGCGGGGGCGTCGGGCCCAGTACTTC,CSAREGQRGRRAQYF
NA,TRBJ1-5,TRBV10-3,NA,14,TGTGCCATCAGTGAAAGGGGGGGCAATCAGCTCCAGCATTTT,CAISERGGNQLQHF
NA,TRBJ1-2,TRBV6-2/TRBV6-3,TRBD1,15,TGTGCCAGCACCCAAGGGGGCAGCCCTAACTATGGCTACACCTTC,CASTQGGSPNYGYTF
few,TRBJ2-3,TRBV24-1,NA,15,TGTGCCACCAGTGATTTAGACGGTAGCACAGATACGCAGTATTTT,CATSDLDGSTDTQYF
few,TRBJ1-2,TRBV20-1,TRBD1,13,TGCAGTGCTCACCCCGGGACAGCATCTGGCTACACCTTC,CSAHPGTASGYTF
NA,TRBJ2-4,TRBV7-8,NA,16,TGTGCCAGCAGCTCCTCAACAGGTCTAGCCAAAAACATTCAGTACTTC,CASSSSTGLAKNIQYF
NA,TRBJ2-2,TRBV2,NA,16,TGTGCCAGCTGTGAAATGTGGGGCACGAACACCGGGGAGCTGTTTTTT,CASCEMWGTNTGELFF
few,TRBJ2-7,TRBV6-5,NA,14,TGTGCCAGCAGTATGACGGGGGGCCCCTACGAGCAGTACTTC,CASSMTGGPYEQYF
NA,TRBJ1-2,TRBV7-9,NA,14,TGTGCCAGCAGCCTCGGACAGTATCAGGAAGGCTACACCTTC,CASSLGQYQEGYTF
few,TRBJ2-6,TRBV19,NA,16,TGTGCCAGTTGCAAGGGGGGATTCTCTGGGGCCAACGTCCTGACTTTC,CASCKGGFSGANVLTF
many,TRBJ1-2,TRBV29-1,NA,14,TGCAGCGTTGAAGATTCAGCGCAGAACTATGGCTACACCTTC,CSVEDSAQNYGYTF
few,TRBJ2-7,TRBV6-1,NA,13,TGTGCCAGCAGTGAAGGGCGACTCTACGAGCAGTACTTC,CASSEGRLYEQYF
few,TRBJ2-7,TRBV20-1,TRBD2,14,TGCAGTGCTGACGGGACTAGCGATACCTACGAGCAGTACTTC,CSADGTSDTYEQYF
many,TRBJ2-1,TRBV7-6,NA,11,TGTGCCAGCAGCCTAAACAATGAGCAGTTCTTC,CASSLNNEQFF
NA,TRBJ2-7,TRBV11-3,NA,15,TGTGCCAGCAGTCGGGGGACAGAAGTTTCCTACGAGCAGTACTTC,CASSRGTEVSYEQYF
few,TRBJ2-5,TRBV24-1,TRBD2,16,TGTGCCACCAGTGACCCCACTAGCGGGGTAGGAGAGACCCAGTACTTC,CATSDPTSGVGETQYF
NA,TRBJ2-5,TRBV20-1,NA,14,TGCAGTGCTCTACGGGCCAGGGTAGCGGAGACCCAGTACTTC,CSALRARVAETQYF
NA,TRBJ2-1,TRBV12-3/TRBV12-4,NA,13,TGTGCCAGCAGTCCACAGGGGGGGAGTGAGCAGTTCTTC,CASSPQGGSEQFF
once,TRBJ1-1,TRBV3-1,TRBD1,15,TGTGCCAGCAGCCGGGGACAGGGGTGGGACACTGAAGCTTTCTTT,CASSRGQGWDTEAFF
few,TRBJ2-5,TRBV6-1,NA,13,TGTGCCAGCAGTGAAACTCCCCGGGAGACCCAGTACTTC,CASSETPRETQYF
NA,TRBJ2-7,TRBV5-1,TRBD2,13,TGCGCCAGCAGTCCCGGGACTAGGGGAAGCCAGTACTTC,CASSPGTRGSQYF
NA,TRBJ2-2,TRBV5-1,TRBD2,17,TGCGCCAGCAGCCCGGGACTAGCTAACGGTGGCACCGGGGAGCTGTTTTTT,CASSPGLANGGTGELFF
NA,TRBJ2-1,TRBV28,NA,12,TGTGCCAGCTCGACAGGAGGCAATGAGCAGTTCTTC,CASSTGGNEQFF
NA,TRBJ2-7,TRBV6-2/TRBV6-3,NA,13,TGTGCCAGCAGGCCCCGGGACAACTACGAGCAGTACTTC,CASRPRDNYEQYF
NA,TRBJ2-1,TRBV11-3,TRBD1,16,TGTGCCAGCAGCCTACAGGGACAGGGGGCTGTCAATGAGCAGTTCTTC,CASSLQGQGAVNEQFF
NA,TRBJ2-7,TRBV5-1,NA,18,TGCGCCAGCAGCTTGCGAAGCAAGACAACGACAGCCGCCTACGAGCAGTACTTC,CASSLRSKTTTAAYEQYF
NA,TRBJ2-3,TRBV29-1,NA,13,TGCAGCGTTCACGGTAGCGGCACAGATACGCAGTATTTT,CSVHGSGTDTQYF